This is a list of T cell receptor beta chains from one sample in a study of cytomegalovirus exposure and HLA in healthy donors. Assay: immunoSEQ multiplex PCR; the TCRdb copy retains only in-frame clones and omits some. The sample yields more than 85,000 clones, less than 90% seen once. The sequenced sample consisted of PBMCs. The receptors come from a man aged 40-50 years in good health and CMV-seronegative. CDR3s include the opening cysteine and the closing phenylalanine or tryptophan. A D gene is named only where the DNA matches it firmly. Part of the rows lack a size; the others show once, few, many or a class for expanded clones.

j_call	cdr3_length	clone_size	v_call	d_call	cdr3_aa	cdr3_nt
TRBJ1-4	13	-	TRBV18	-	CASHSGGGEKLFF	TGTGCCAGCCACTCCGGGGGGGGTGAAAAACTGTTTTTT
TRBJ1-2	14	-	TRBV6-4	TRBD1	CASSDNGQGAGYTF	TGTGCCAGCAGTGACAACGGACAGGGGGCCGGCTACACCTTC
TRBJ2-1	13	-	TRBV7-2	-	CASSFGLAGEQFF	TGTGCCAGCAGCTTTGGTCTGGCAGGTGAGCAGTTCTTC
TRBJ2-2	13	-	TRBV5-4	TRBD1	CASSTQGAGELFF	TGTGCCAGCAGCACCCAGGGGGCCGGGGAGCTGTTTTTT
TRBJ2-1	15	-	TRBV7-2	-	CASSLERAGAHEQFF	TGTGCCAGCAGCTTAGAGAGGGCGGGGGCCCATGAGCAGTTCTTC
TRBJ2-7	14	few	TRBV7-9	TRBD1	CASSDGQGSYEQYF	TGTGCCAGCAGCGACGGACAGGGGAGCTACGAGCAGTACTTC
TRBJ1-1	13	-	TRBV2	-	CASISLRGTEAFF	TGTGCCAGCATTTCGCTGAGGGGGACTGAAGCTTTCTTT
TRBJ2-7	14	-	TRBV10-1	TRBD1	CASREGTGTYEQYF	TGCGCCAGCAGGGAGGGGACAGGGACCTACGAGCAGTACTTC
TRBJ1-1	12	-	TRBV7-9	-	CASSSRDTEAFF	TGTGCCAGCAGCTCCCGAGACACTGAAGCTTTCTTT
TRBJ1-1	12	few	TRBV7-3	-	CASSPGGTEAFF	TGTGCCAGCAGCCCGGGGGGTACTGAAGCTTTCTTT
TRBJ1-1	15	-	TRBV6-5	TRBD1	CASSLLGGAIPEAFF	TGTGCCAGCAGTCTCTTAGGGGGCGCGATACCTGAAGCTTTCTTT
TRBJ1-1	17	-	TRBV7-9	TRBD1	CASSLWPSGGMNTEAFF	TGTGCCAGCAGCTTGTGGCCGTCAGGGGGGATGAACACTGAAGCTTTCTTT
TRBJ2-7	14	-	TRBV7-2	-	CASRRGGGLYEQYF	TGTGCCAGCAGACGTGGGGGCGGTTTGTACGAGCAGTACTTC
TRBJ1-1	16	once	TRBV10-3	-	CAISESVSFGVTEAFF	TGTGCCATCAGTGAGTCAGTTAGCTTCGGAGTCACTGAAGCTTTCTTT
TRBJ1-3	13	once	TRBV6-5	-	CASSASSGNTIYF	TGTGCCAGCAGCGCGAGCTCTGGAAACACCATATATTTT
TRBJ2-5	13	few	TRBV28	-	CASSLGPQETQYF	TGTGCCAGCAGTTTAGGGCCCCAAGAGACCCAGTACTTC
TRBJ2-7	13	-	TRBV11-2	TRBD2	CASSLDMSGSSYF	TGTGCCAGCAGCTTAGATATGAGCGGGAGTTCGTACTTC
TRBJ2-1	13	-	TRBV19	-	CASIGDSNNEQFF	TGTGCCAGTATCGGAGACTCTAACAATGAGCAGTTCTTC
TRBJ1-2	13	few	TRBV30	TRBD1	CAWGQGFNYGYTF	TGTGCCTGGGGACAGGGGTTTAACTATGGCTACACCTTC
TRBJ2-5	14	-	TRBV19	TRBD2	CASSSGLAVETQYF	TGTGCCAGTAGTTCAGGACTAGCGGTAGAGACCCAGTACTTC
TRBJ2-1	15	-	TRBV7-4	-	CASRYNLSSYNEQFF	TGTGCCAGCAGATATAACTTGAGTTCCTACAATGAGCAGTTCTTC
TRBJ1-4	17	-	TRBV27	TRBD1	CASSPRTGWRTNEKLFF	TGTGCCAGCAGTCCCCGGACAGGGTGGCGTACTAATGAAAAACTGTTTTTT
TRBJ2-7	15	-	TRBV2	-	CASSEAGFLAYEQYF	TGTGCCAGCAGTGAGGCAGGGTTTCTCGCCTACGAGCAGTACTTC
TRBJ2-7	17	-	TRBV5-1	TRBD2	CASSSGTSGGRAYEQYF	TGCGCCAGCAGCTCCGGGACTAGCGGGGGTCGGGCCTACGAGCAGTACTTC
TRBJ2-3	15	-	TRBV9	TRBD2	CASTSGGAPTDTQYF	TGTGCCAGCACTAGCGGGGGGGCCCCGACAGATACGCAGTATTTT
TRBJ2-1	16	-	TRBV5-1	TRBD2	CASSLERGGSYNEQFF	TGCGCCAGCAGCTTGGAGCGGGGGGGCTCCTACAATGAGCAGTTCTTC